The entry that follows covers one T cell receptor (beta chain) sequence. Its antigen is unknown. This sample was taken from a study of T cell responses to AZD1222 COVID-19 vaccine. Findings and caveats of the study: Clonal diversity may have been underestimated, and the donors were mostly white British, with more females than males. All repertoire sampling was performed exclusively after the peak T cell response.

V lost 3 bases and J lost 5, with 10 bases in between. CDR1 is WNHNN, CDR2 SYGVQD, per germline (reference sequence). The CDR3 runs to 13 residues. Generated by immunoSEQ multiplex PCR, the TCRdb table keeps only in-frame clones and is missing some. This repertoire shows fewer than 120,000 clones, 88% found once; its top ten account for 1.6%. Sequenced material: peripheral blood, taken on day 0 of AZD1222 vaccination. The chain joins TRBV10-1 to TRBJ1-1, with D unclear. This receptor was taken from an adult in good health. In nucleotides, the CDR3 is TGCGCCAGCAGTGAAGGTACGAGGACTGAAGCTTTCTTT. Amino acid sequence: CASSEGTRTEAFF.